The next 29 T cell receptor beta chains were all read from a single sample in a study of T cell responses to AZD1222 COVID-19 vaccine (dated by TCRdb to about 2021). This sample's time point label indicates: baseline before first vaccination. Library construction relied on the immunoSEQ multiplex PCR assay. TCRdb took this table from immuneACCESS and kept in-frame rearrangements with V and J called. Such tables lack part of the clones; where checked against another copy, unresolved V genes explain under half of the gap, and the rest is unexplained. This sample gives approximately 94,000 clones in total; about 90% of them show up just once. Of the sample, more than 1.5% is held by the ten largest clones. Material: peripheral blood, obtained on day 0 of AZD1222 vaccination. These receptor sequences come from an adult in good health.

The chain is built from TRBV4-1 and TRBJ1-3; 8 nucleotides align to TRBD1. V lost 0 bases and J lost 0; bases outside the gene matches: 7. This CDR3 is 18 amino acids long. CDR1 and CDR2 (germline): MGHRA, YSYEKL. DNA for the CDR3: TGCGCCAGCAGCCAAGATACCAACGACAGGGGCTCTGGAAACACCATATATTTT. Translation gives CASSQDTNDRGSGNTIYF.

This clone was detected only once. V is TRBV7-3 and J is TRBJ2-2, with TRBD2 matching over 7 bases. V lost 1 base and J lost 4; bases outside the gene matches: 6. This CDR3 region has 16 residues. CDR1 SGHTA and CDR2 FQGTGA come from the germline V gene. The CDR3 region is CASSLMAGETTGELFF. DNA for the CDR3: TGTGCCAGCAGCTTAATGGCGGGAGAGACCACCGGGGAGCTGTTTTTT.

The V gene is TRBV19, the J gene TRBJ1-1, with D uncertain. Trimming took 1 base from V and 1 from J, leaving 7 bases between them. The CDR3 is 14 amino acids. Germline values: CDR1 LNHDA, CDR2 SQIVND (reference sequence). CDR3 loop: CASSIGVSNTEAFF. CDR3 nucleotides: TGTGCCAGTAGTATAGGAGTTTCGAACACTGAAGCTTTCTTT. Using reference TRBV19 and TRBJ1-1 for the parts outside the CDR3, the full variable domain is DGGITQSPKYLFRKEGQNVTLSCEQNLNHDAMYWYRQDPGQGLRLIYYSQIVNDFQKGDIAEGYSVSREKKESFPLTVTSAQKNPTAFYLCASSIGVSNTEAFFGQGTRLTVV.

The J gene is TRBJ2-7, the V gene TRBV4-1; 8 bases are shared with TRBD1. The CDR3 length is 17 residues. Germline V gene data show CDR1 as MGHRA and CDR2 as YSYEKL. J was trimmed by 3 bases and V by 0 bases; bases with no gene match: 10. The chain's CDR3 is CASSQEWAGQDYYEQYF. CDR3 DNA sequence: TGCGCCAGCAGCCAAGAATGGGCGGGACAGGACTACTACGAGCAGTACTTC.

The V and J genes are TRBV5-6 and TRBJ2-7; D is unclear. The CDR3 runs to 14 residues. V lost 4 bases, J lost 5 bases, and 16 bases lay in between. Germline assignment: CDR1 SGHDT and CDR2 YYEEEE. The CDR3 DNA reads TGTGCCAGCAGCGTGACCCTTCCCGCGGACGAGCAGTACTTC. Translating gives CASSVTLPADEQYF.

This clone was counted a single time. This sequence joins TRBV7-9 and TRBJ2-7, with no clear D. Deletions cut 5 bases from V and 2 bases from J, with 4 bases between. CDR3 length: 11 residues. Looked up from germline, CDR1 is SEHNR and CDR2 is FQNEAQ (reference sequence). The CDR3 coding sequence is TGTGCCAGCAGCGCAACCTACGAGCAGTACTTC. Its protein is CASSATYEQYF.

The rearrangement uses TRBV5-1 and TRBJ2-7; 8 nucleotides line up with TRBD2. CDR1 is SGHRS, CDR2 YFSETQ, per germline. V gave up 4 bases and J gave up 4 bases; unmatched junction bases: 4. The CDR3 loop spans 13 amino acids. CDR3 bases: TGCGCCAGCAGCGGACTAGCCGGTTACGAGCAGTACTTC. It codes for CASSGLAGYEQYF.

The rearrangement uses TRBV7-6 and TRBJ2-5, with TRBD2 identical over 13 bases. The CDR3 sequence is 16 residues long. The V segment lost 3 bases and the J segment 0 bases; nucleotides outside the gene matches: 1. Germline CDR1 is SGHVS and CDR2 is FNYEAQ. The CDR3 sequence is CASSLGLAGNQETQYF. The CDR3 region has the DNA TGTGCCAGCAGCTTGGGACTAGCGGGAAACCAAGAGACCCAGTACTTC.

The table lists this clone with a count of one. The chain employs TRBV25-1 and TRBJ2-1, with a possible D match to TRBD2 (5 bases). The CDR3 is 12 residues long. Germline lookup yields CDR1 MGHDK and CDR2 SYGVNS. Trimming took 8 bases from V and 5 from J, leaving 10 bases between them. Here the CDR3 reads CASGGGDNEQFF. In DNA, the CDR3 is TGTGCCAGCGGAGGAGGCGACAATGAGCAGTTCTTC.

This chain uses TRBV11-3 with TRBJ2-5; unclear D gene. Germline CDR1 is SGHNT and CDR2 is YENEEA. With 0 bases removed from V and 2 bases from J, the gap between germline ends came to 1 base. The CDR3 is made up of 12 amino acids. CDR3: CASSLDQETQYF. The CDR3 region has the DNA TGTGCCAGCAGCTTAGATCAAGAGACCCAGTACTTC.

This chain connects TRBV11-2 to TRBJ1-5; tentative D call: TRBD1 (5 bases). The CDR3 runs 14 residues. Germline CDR1 and CDR2: SGHAT and FQNNGV. V lost 0 bases and J 6 bases, leaving 9 bases between the germline ends. The CDR3 DNA reads TGTGCCAGCAGCTTAGACAGGGCGGGTCAGCCCCAGCATTTT. Translated, it gives CASSLDRAGQPQHF. Complete variable domain (other parts from reference TRBV11-2 and TRBJ1-5): EAGVAQSPRYKIIEKRQSVAFWCNPISGHATLYWYQQILGQGPKLLIQFQNNGVVDDSQLPKDRFSAERLKGVDSTLKIQPAKLEDSAVYLCASSLDRAGQPQHFGDGTRLSIL.

CDR3 loop: CASSPGTGVGGNQPQHF. CDR3 coding DNA: TGTGCCAGCTCACCCGGTACAGGGGTGGGCGGCAATCAGCCCCAGCATTTT. The V gene is TRBV18, the J gene TRBJ1-5, with 7 positions matching TRBD1. The germline CDR1 and CDR2 sequences are KGHSH and LQKENI. The CDR3 is 17 residues long. Trimming cost V 3 bases and J 2 bases; bases outside gene matches: 10.

The gene calls are TRBV2 and TRBJ2-7, with 7 bases aligning to TRBD1. Germline values: CDR1 SNHLY, CDR2 FYNNEI. There are 15 residues in the CDR3. V was clipped by 4 bases and J by 0 bases; unmatched bases: 6. CDR3 sequence reads: CASSGQGSSSYEQYF. CDR3 bases: TGTGCCAGCAGTGGACAGGGTTCAAGCTCCTACGAGCAGTACTTC.

The rearrangement links TRBV28 to TRBJ2-1; D gene unclear. V was cut by 6 bases and J by 4 bases, with 4 bases left in between. Germline loops: CDR1 MDHEN, CDR2 SYDVKM. This CDR3 has 11 residues. The CDR3, as DNA: TGTGCCAGCAGCAGGTACAATGAGCAGTTCTTC. This gives the protein CASSRYNEQFF.

The chain has TRBV20-1 and TRBJ1-5; D is ambiguous. The CDR3 loop spans 14 amino acids. From germline, CDR1 is DFQATT and CDR2 SNEGSKA (reference sequence). Trimming left V 3 bases short and J 1 base short, with 10 bases between. The CDR3 DNA is TGCAGTGCTAGTCCGGGGTTGAGCAATCAGCCCCAGCATTTT. Amino acids: CSASPGLSNQPQHF.

The chain couples TRBV7-2 to TRBJ2-5; 9 nucleotides match TRBD2. The germline V gene has CDR1 SGHTA and CDR2 FQGNSA. The CDR3 has 13 amino acids. Trimming cost V 6 bases and J 5 bases; bases outside gene matches: 4. Here the CDR3 reads CASRGTSWETQYF. As DNA, the CDR3 is TGTGCCAGCAGGGGGACTAGCTGGGAGACCCAGTACTTC.

This clone appeared once. This chain connects TRBV9 to TRBJ1-5; weak D call: TRBD1 (5 bases). CDR1 SGDLS and CDR2 YYNGEE come from the germline V gene. The CDR3 contains 14 residues. With 3 bases removed from V and 5 bases from J, the gap between germline ends came to 12 bases. CDR3 nucleotide sequence: TGTGCCAGCAGCGAGATTGGGGGGGATCAGCCCCAGCATTTT. It encodes CASSEIGGDQPQHF.

This chain connects TRBV3-1 (or the pseudogene TRBV3-2) to TRBJ2-7; D uncertain. Germline V gene lookup returns CDR1 LGHDT and CDR2 YNNKEL (reference sequence). Trimming stripped 1 base from V and 7 bases from J, with 11 bases between. This CDR3 contains 13 residues. The CDR3, as DNA: TGTGCCAGCAGCCAAGTTTCTTCGCCGGAGCAGTACTTC. Translated, it gives CASSQVSSPEQYF.

This chain uses TRBV28 with TRBJ2-7; TRBD1 is a possible D gene (6 bases). The CDR3 covers 12 residues. Germline CDR1 is MDHEN and CDR2 is SYDVKM. Deletions cut 6 bases from V and 6 bases from J, with 12 bases between. CDR3 nucleotide sequence: TGTGCCAGCAGGGTGGGGGCCACCGAGCAGTACTTC. Translation gives CASRVGATEQYF.

The chain's CDR3 is CASSSRGTNSYEQYF. CDR3 in DNA: TGTGCCAGTAGTTCCCGGGGGACTAATTCCTACGAGCAGTACTTC. This chain links TRBV19 with TRBJ2-7; 7 nucleotides agree with TRBD2. Germline V gene lookup returns CDR1 LNHDA and CDR2 SQIVND (reference sequence). With 5 bases clipped from V and 1 base from J, the junction kept 8 bases outside the gene matches. The CDR3 runs 15 residues.

The CDR3 here is CASSLEPDQPQHF. CDR3 coding DNA: TGTGCCAGCAGCTTAGAGCCCGATCAGCCCCAGCATTTT. The V call is TRBV7-3, the J call TRBJ1-5; D not certain. This CDR3 is built from 13 residues. Germline V CDR1 and CDR2: SGHTA, FQGTGA. Trimming took off 2 bases at V and 5 bases at J, with 7 bases between the two ends.

This clone has just one count. The chain joins TRBV2 to TRBJ2-2; the D gene is possibly TRBD2 (6 bases). The V end lost 3 bases, the J end lost 6 bases, and 17 bases lay between the germline ends. This CDR3 region has 16 residues. Germline CDR1 and CDR2: SNHLY and FYNNEI. CDR3 sequence (DNA): TGTGCCAGCAGTGATATTGGACTACCAGGTGCCGGGGAGCTGTTTTTT. Translation gives CASSDIGLPGAGELFF. The full variable domain, with the rest looked up from reference TRBV2 and TRBJ2-2, is EPEVTQTPSHQVTQMGQEVILRCVPISNHLYFYWYRQILGQKVEFLVSFYNNEISEKSEIFDDQFSVERPDGSNFTLKIRSTKLEDSAMYFCASSDIGLPGAGELFFGEGSRLTVL.

The chain recombines TRBV28 with TRBJ1-3; D is perhaps TRBD1 (6 bases). V was trimmed by 3 bases and J by 4 bases, leaving 7 bases between them. Germline CDR1 and CDR2: MDHEN and SYDVKM. There are 13 residues in the CDR3. The CDR3 DNA reads as TGTGCCAGCAGTTTGGGGACAGGAAACACCATATATTTT. Translating it yields CASSLGTGNTIYF.

The CDR3 region is CASSQGGLGVGPDTQYF. The CDR3 region has the DNA TGTGCCAGCAGCCAGGGGGGACTAGGAGTTGGACCAGATACGCAGTATTTT. This rearrangement joins TRBV5-4 to TRBJ2-3; tentatively, D is TRBD2 (8 bases). V was trimmed by 4 bases and J by 4 bases, leaving 22 bases between them. The germline CDR1 and CDR2 sequences are SGHNT and YYREEE (reference sequence). This CDR3 has 17 residues.

The CDR3 DNA sequence: TGCAGCGTTGAAAGGGGTATGGGCTATGGCTACACCTTC. Residues: CSVERGMGYGYTF. The genes are TRBV29-1 and TRBJ1-2, with D possibly TRBD1 on 5 matching bases. Germline V gene lookup returns CDR1 SQVTM and CDR2 ANQGSEA. This CDR3 is 13 amino acids long. Trimming shortened V by 2 bases and J by 4 bases, and 11 bases separated the two germline ends.

The chain couples TRBV28 to TRBJ2-1, with 8 bases fitting TRBD2. The germline V gene has CDR1 MDHEN and CDR2 SYDVKM. The J segment lost 10 bases and the V segment lost 10 bases, leaving 18 bases of the junction unmatched. CDR3 length: 15 amino acids. CDR3 sequence (DNA): TGTGCCACCCTGGGAACTAGCGGACCACCGGGAGAGCAGTTCTTC. The encoded protein is CATLGTSGPPGEQFF.

V and J are TRBV18 and TRBJ2-7; 7 bases match TRBD1. The V and J ends lost 5 bases and 0 bases, in that order; junction bases with no gene match: 7. The CDR3 is 15 amino acids. Looked up from germline, CDR1 is KGHSH and CDR2 is LQKENI. The CDR3 loop is CASSWRGDSSYEQYF. For the CDR3, the DNA is TGTGCCAGCTCATGGCGAGGGGACAGCTCCTACGAGCAGTACTTC.

V usage is TRBV6-1 and J usage is TRBJ1-5; D unclear. Trimming removed 3 bases at V and 7 bases at J, with 16 bases between. Germline CDR1 and CDR2: MNHNS and SASEGT. The CDR3 runs 15 residues. The CDR3 spells CASSDSWVSVQPQHF. The CDR3 nucleotides read TGTGCCAGCAGTGATTCGTGGGTGAGCGTGCAGCCCCAGCATTTT.

CDR3 amino acids: CASSEALLGTGVGGYTF. The DNA for the CDR3 is TGTGCCAGCAGTGAAGCATTGTTGGGGACAGGGGTAGGAGGCTACACCTTC. The chain joins TRBV6-1 to TRBJ1-2, with TRBD1 matching 10 bases. With 0 bases clipped from V and 8 bases from J, the junction kept 12 bases outside the gene matches. Germline CDR1 is MNHNS and CDR2 is SASEGT. This CDR3 has 17 amino acids.